The TCR beta chain described here comes from a study of tumor-infiltrating lymphocytes in primary liver carcinoma. At the level of the study: Aged between 30 and 69 years, the patients were men and women. The tumors ranged from about 4 to 10 cm across and fell within stage T1-T3 N0M0. Broader study findings: The difference in top-250-clone fraction between tumors and blood was significant, favoring tumors (p = 0.039). Samples were bulk unsorted, so CD4+ and CD8+ repertoires were not compared.

Germline DNA was also extracted, with blood RNA taken from unsorted whole blood. A remark on this clonotype: Antigen unknown. A junction boundary mismatches the germline segment, possibly from a read error.

Germline V gene sequence: CDR1 GTSNPN, CDR2 SVGIG (reference sequence). The CDR3 totals 12 residues. TCR beta cDNA was made from 400 to 600 ng total RNA with a constant-region primer. What produced the TCR beta libraries was three nested multiplex PCR rounds using slightly modified ARM-PCR. Each of the first two PCR rounds ran approximately 10 cycles with TRBV1-TRBV30 forward and C-beta reverse primers. TCRdb fed the multiplex PCR reads into MiXCR, producing one record per CDR3 protein. The sample has some 320,000 distinct CDR3 sequences; less than 75% are singletons. This sequence originates from a man aged 40-49 years with primary liver carcinoma and hepatitis B virus infection. The rearrangement links TRBV30 to TRBJ2-1; D could derive from TRBD1 or TRBD2 (6 bases each). Sequenced sample: peripheral blood. CDR3 nucleotide sequence: TGTGCCGGGAGTGTTGGGGGGCGCGAGCAGTTCTTC. It codes for CAGSVGGREQFF.